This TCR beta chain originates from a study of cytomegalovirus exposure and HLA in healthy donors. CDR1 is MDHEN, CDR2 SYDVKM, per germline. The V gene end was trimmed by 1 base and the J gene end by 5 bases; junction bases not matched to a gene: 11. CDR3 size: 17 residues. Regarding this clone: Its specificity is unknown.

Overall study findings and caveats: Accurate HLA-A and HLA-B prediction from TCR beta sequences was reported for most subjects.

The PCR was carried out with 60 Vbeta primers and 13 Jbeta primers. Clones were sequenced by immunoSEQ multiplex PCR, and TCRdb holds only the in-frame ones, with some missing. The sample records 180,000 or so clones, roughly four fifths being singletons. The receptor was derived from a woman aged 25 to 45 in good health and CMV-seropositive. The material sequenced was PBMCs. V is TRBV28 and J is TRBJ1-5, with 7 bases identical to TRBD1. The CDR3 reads CASSLYASVQGDQPQHF. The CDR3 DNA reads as TGTGCCAGCAGTTTATATGCGTCGGTGCAGGGGGATCAGCCCCAGCATTTT.